This TCR beta chain came from a study of blood T cell repertoires in COVID-19. V gave up 9 bases and J gave up 4 bases, with 12 bases separating them. CDR3 length: 13 residues. Germline CDR1 and CDR2: LNHDA and SQIVND (reference sequence). Repertoires were generated with immunoSEQ multiplex PCR, while TCRdb's copy carries only in-frame clones and drops some. The sample lists approximately 320,000 clones; 85% to 90% were seen once. This chain uses TRBV19 with TRBJ2-2; maybe TRBD1 (5 bases). The sequence came from a woman aged 30 to 39 with COVID-19, enrolled during active disease. The sequenced sample consisted of peripheral blood. The CDR3 nucleotides read TGTGCCAGAGCCAGGGAAACCACCGGGGAGCTGTTTTTT. This sequence encodes CARARETTGELFF.